These 25 T cell receptor beta chains were sequenced from one sample in a study of neurological immune-mediated disorders. MiXCR, run by TCRdb on the 5' RACE reads, gives a single entry per CDR3 protein. The sample lists around 47,000 distinct CDR3 sequences, under 25% occurring once. Time point noted: technical triplicate 3. Sequencing was performed on PBMCs. The receptors stem from a man in his 60s with HTLV-1-associated myelopathy (HAM/TSP).

This clonotype was counted many times. V usage is TRBV5-1 and J usage is TRBJ2-1; D perhaps matches TRBD2 (7 bases). This CDR3 comprises 15 residues. The V and J ends lost 0 bases and 7 bases respectively, with 14 bases between them. Germline V gene lookup returns CDR1 SGHRS and CDR2 YFSETQ. In DNA, the CDR3 is TGCGCCAGCAGCTTGGCCCAGGGGCGGGAGAATGAGCAGTTCTTC. As protein: CASSLAQGRENEQFF.

This clonotype was seen ten or more times. The CDR3 coding sequence is TGCGCCAGCAGCTTGGCCGGGACAGGCGGATACGAGCAGTACTTC. This sequence encodes CASSLAGTGGYEQYF. The chain has TRBV5-1 and TRBJ2-7, with 8 nucleotides matching TRBD1. With V trimmed by 0 bases and J by 4 bases, 6 bases remained unmatched. CDR1 and CDR2 from the germline V gene are SGHRS and YFSETQ. The CDR3 is made up of 15 amino acids. Combining the CDR3 with reference TRBV5-1 and TRBJ2-7 gives the whole variable domain KAGVTQTPRYLIKTRGQQVTLSCSPISGHRSVSWYQQTPGQGLQFLFEYFSETQRNKGNFPGRFSGRQFSNSRSEMNVSTLELGDSALYLCASSLAGTGGYEQYFGPGTRLTVT.

This clonotype appeared many times. The chain uses TRBV5-1 and TRBJ2-2, with D hard to call. The germline V gene has CDR1 SGHRS and CDR2 YFSETQ. V was clipped by 2 bases and J by 0 bases, with 8 bases between them. CDR3 length: 15 amino acids. The CDR3 bases are TGCGCCAGCAGCTTCCTTGGCGCGAACACCGGGGAGCTGTTTTTT. This translates into CASSFLGANTGELFF.

This clonotype was seen at least ten times. This rearrangement joins TRBV15 to TRBJ1-2; D is possibly TRBD1 (5 bases). CDR1 LNHNV and CDR2 YYDKDF come from the germline V gene (reference sequence). Trimming removed 7 bases from V and 5 bases from J, with 14 bases in between. The CDR3 is 13 residues long. The CDR3 bases are TGTGCCACCAACCTTGCCGGGGGATATGGCTACACCTTC. Its translation: CATNLAGGYGYTF.

This clonotype came up many times. The gene calls are TRBV2 and TRBJ2-7, with 9 bases aligning to TRBD2. V trimming: 5 bases; J trimming: 5 bases; junction bases outside the gene matches: 7. The germline gives CDR1 SNHLY, CDR2 FYNNEI. The CDR3 has 14 amino acids. In DNA form, the CDR3 reads TGTGCCAGCAGTATACTTAGCGGGAGCGACGAGCAGTACTTC. This sequence encodes CASSILSGSDEQYF.

This clonotype was observed many times. This rearrangement joins TRBV5-5 to TRBJ2-7; D gene unclear. This CDR3 is built from 12 residues. Per the germline V gene, CDR1 is SGHKS and CDR2 is YYEKEE (reference sequence). Trimming pared 4 bases from V and 6 bases from J, leaving 11 bases between. This chain's CDR3 is CASSRPLFEQYF. In nucleotides, the CDR3 is TGTGCCAGCAGCCGTCCGTTATTCGAGCAGTACTTC.

This clonotype was recorded at least ten times. This chain joins TRBV5-1 and TRBJ2-5, with 15 nucleotides matching TRBD2. Germline V gene lookup returns CDR1 SGHRS and CDR2 YFSETQ. This CDR3 has 16 amino acids. V was clipped by 4 bases and J by 1 base; unmatched bases: 2. The CDR3 is CASSPGLAGGQETQYF. DNA of the CDR3: TGCGCCAGCAGCCCGGGACTAGCGGGGGGCCAAGAGACCCAGTACTTC.

This clonotype appeared many times. The chain joins TRBV14 to TRBJ2-5; the match to TRBD1 covers 8 bases. Looked up from germline, CDR1 is SGHDN and CDR2 is FVKESK. The ends lost 10 bases at V and 2 bases at J; junction bases unmatched: 6. The CDR3 contains 13 residues. The CDR3 DNA is TGTGCCACCTCGACAGGGGTACAAGAGACCCAGTACTTC. This codes for CATSTGVQETQYF.

This clonotype has just one count. An end of the junction differs from the germline gene, which may be a read error. V gene TRBV20-1 combines with J gene TRBJ2-3; unclear D gene. The CDR3 sequence is 11 residues long. Looked up from germline, CDR1 is DFQATT and CDR2 is SNEGSKA (reference sequence). The CDR3 coding sequence is TGCAGTGGTGGTAGAGGATATACGCAGTGTTTT. This translates into CSGGRGYTQCF.

This clonotype was seen at least ten times. The chain combines TRBV5-1 with TRBJ1-1, with a tentative D call TRBD1 (5 bases). Deletions cut 4 bases from V and 0 bases from J, with 10 bases between. Germline-derived CDR1 and CDR2 are SGHRS and YFSETQ. This CDR3 contains 14 residues. As DNA, the CDR3 is TGCGCCAGCAGCGTTTCAGGGTTGAACACTGAAGCTTTCTTT. It translates to CASSVSGLNTEAFF.

The gene calls are TRBV20-1 and TRBJ2-4; TRBD2 matches 7 bases. Germline V gene data show CDR1 as DFQATT and CDR2 as SNEGSKA (reference sequence). Trimming removed 3 bases from V and 6 bases from J; junction bases left unmatched: 2. The CDR3 covers 12 residues. CDR3 DNA: TGCAGTGCTAGTGGGGAGGGAAACATTCAGTACTTC. Its translation is CSASGEGNIQYF.

Ten or more counts support this clonotype. The chain couples TRBV20-1 to TRBJ1-4; a possible D gene is TRBD1 (5 bases). Germline-derived CDR1 and CDR2 are DFQATT and SNEGSKA (reference sequence). V was clipped by 6 bases and J by 4 bases, with 12 bases between them. This CDR3 spans 13 amino acids. The CDR3 reads CSAPWTLNEKLFF. The CDR3 nucleotides are TGCAGTGCCCCCTGGACACTTAATGAAAAACTGTTTTTT.

This clonotype was picked up a small number of times. The rearrangement joins TRBV5-1 to TRBJ2-2; 9 nucleotides align to TRBD2. The germline V gene has CDR1 SGHRS and CDR2 YFSETQ. This CDR3 is 19 amino acids long. The V and J ends lost 1 base and 2 bases, in that order; junction bases with no gene match: 12. As DNA, the CDR3 is TGCGCCAGCAGCTTGCGCCCTACAGCGGGAGGCCTAAACACCGGGGAGCTGTTTTTT. Translating gives CASSLRPTAGGLNTGELFF.

This clonotype has ten or more counts. CDR3 nucleotides: TGTGCCAGCAGCTTGGGACAGGGGGCTAATGAAAAACTGTTTTTT. Translated: CASSLGQGANEKLFF. J is TRBJ1-4 and V is TRBV5-6, with 9 bases aligning to TRBD1. The ends lost 0 bases at V and 3 bases at J; junction bases unmatched: 0. There are 15 residues in the CDR3. The germline CDR1 and CDR2 sequences are SGHDT and YYEEEE.

V is TRBV12-3 or TRBV12-4 and J is TRBJ2-5; TRBD2 is a possible D gene (6 bases). Deletions cut 5 bases from V and 2 bases from J, with 15 bases between. This CDR3 is built from 15 residues. CDR3 sequence reads: CASSDLGGSQETQYF. The CDR3 coding sequence is TGTGCCAGCAGTGACTTGGGGGGTTCGCAAGAGACCCAGTACTTC.

This clonotype was detected many times. This chain uses TRBV29-1 with TRBJ2-5, with TRBD1 matching 10 bases. The CDR3 sequence is 15 residues long. V lost 1 base to trimming and J lost 4 bases; unmatched junction nucleotides: 6. Per germline, CDR1 SQVTM and CDR2 ANQGSEA. In nucleotides, the CDR3 is TGCAGCGTTGAAGGGACAGGGGGGCTGGGAGAGACCCAGTACTTC. Translation gives CSVEGTGGLGETQYF. The entire variable domain, with the rest obtained from reference TRBV29-1 and TRBJ2-5, is as follows: SAVISQKPSRDICQRGTSLTIQCQVDSQVTMMFWYRQQPGQSLTLIATANQGSEATYESGFVIDKFPISRPNLTFSTLTVSNMSPEDSSIYLCSVEGTGGLGETQYFGPGTRLLVL.

This clonotype was observed many times. CDR3 protein: CASSQVPRLFFF. In nucleotides, the CDR3 is TGTGCCAGCAGCCAAGTGCCCAGACTCTTCTTCTTC. V usage is TRBV3-1 and J usage is TRBJ2-1, with unresolved D. The germline gives CDR1 LGHDT, CDR2 YNNKEL (reference sequence). This CDR3 has 12 amino acids. V shed 1 base and J shed 16 bases, with 14 bases lying between them.

This clonotype occurred many times. This chain links TRBV5-1 with TRBJ1-1, with D possibly being TRBD1 (5 bases). CDR3 length: 15 residues. Trimming took off 5 bases at V and 2 bases at J, with 16 bases between the two ends. Germline V gene lookup returns CDR1 SGHRS and CDR2 YFSETQ. CDR3: CASRAPGTVNTEAFF. The CDR3 nucleotides read TGCGCCAGCAGGGCCCCCGGGACGGTTAACACTGAAGCTTTCTTT.

As regards this clonotype: One base away lies a much larger clone, so this may be a sequencing read error. The chain uses TRBV9 and TRBJ2-3, with D hard to call. The CDR3 sequence is 15 residues long. Germline V lookup: CDR1 SGDLS, CDR2 YYNGEE. The CDR3 sequence is CVSSVSAQSTDTQYF. CDR3 nucleotide sequence: TGTGTCAGCAGCGTCTCAGCCCAGAGCACAGATACGCAGTATTTT.

This clonotype was seen a handful of times. A much larger clone differs from this one at a single base, so this may be a read error. The chain recombines TRBV20-1 with TRBJ1-2; D uncertain. V was clipped by 0 bases and J by 2 bases, with 13 bases between them. Per the germline V gene, CDR1 is DFQATT and CDR2 is SNEGSKA (reference sequence). This CDR3 region has 15 residues. The CDR3 is CSARDGRVENYGYTF. The CDR3 bases are TGCAGTGCTAGAGACGGGAGAGTGGAGAACTATGGCTACACCTTC.

This clonotype has ten or more counts. The chain links TRBV29-1 to TRBJ2-1, with D uncertain. The germline gives CDR1 SQVTM, CDR2 ANQGSEA. This CDR3 region has 15 residues. V lost 4 bases, J lost 2 bases, and 15 bases lay in between. Here the CDR3 DNA reads TGCAGCGTTGTCCCGCCTCGAAGGGCCTACAATGAGCAGTTCTTC. Encoded protein: CSVVPPRRAYNEQFF.

The table lists this clonotype with many counts. The chain is built from TRBV29-1 and TRBJ2-3; TRBD2 agrees at 7 bases. The germline gives CDR1 SQVTM, CDR2 ANQGSEA. CDR3 size: 11 residues. J lost 6 bases, V lost 7 bases, and 4 bases had no gene match. The CDR3 region is CSAQTSDTQYF. The CDR3 DNA reads TGCAGCGCACAGACTAGCGATACGCAGTATTTT.

This clonotype has a count of ten or more. The rearrangement uses TRBV5-1 and TRBJ2-5, with D tentatively TRBD2 (6 bases). Germline V gene lookup returns CDR1 SGHRS and CDR2 YFSETQ. CDR3 size: 14 residues. The V end lost 4 bases, the J end lost 1 base, and 11 bases lay between the germline ends. The CDR3 reads CASSPTSFQETQYF. The CDR3, as DNA: TGCGCCAGCAGCCCGACTAGTTTCCAAGAGACCCAGTACTTC. The variable domain in full, with the rest retrieved from reference TRBV5-1 and TRBJ2-5, is KAGVTQTPRYLIKTRGQQVTLSCSPISGHRSVSWYQQTPGQGLQFLFEYFSETQRNKGNFPGRFSGRQFSNSRSEMNVSTLELGDSALYLCASSPTSFQETQYFGPGTRLLVL.

The chain couples TRBV20-1 to TRBJ1-4; possible D gene TRBD1, 6 bases. The CDR3 is 17 amino acids. Germline V CDR1 and CDR2: DFQATT, SNEGSKA (reference sequence). Trimming left V 5 bases short and J 3 bases short, with 22 bases between. The CDR3 loop reads CSAATGTIDWANEKLFF. CDR3 nucleotides: TGCAGTGCTGCAACCGGGACAATAGATTGGGCTAATGAAAAACTGTTTTTT.

This clonotype came up many times. This rearrangement joins TRBV5-5 to TRBJ2-3; 7 bases line up with TRBD2. In germline, CDR1 is SGHKS, CDR2 YYEKEE (reference sequence). Trimming at V came to 2 bases and at J to 4 bases, leaving 7 bases not matched to a gene. The CDR3 totals 15 residues. This chain's CDR3 is CASSLPSGPADTQYF. The CDR3 DNA reads TGTGCCAGCAGCTTACCTAGCGGCCCGGCAGATACGCAGTATTTT.